This T cell receptor beta chain was obtained from a study of Ad26.COV2.S vaccination and SARS-CoV-2 variants. The CDR3 is 15 amino acids. The V gene end was trimmed by 4 bases and the J gene end by 5 bases; junction bases not matched to a gene: 9. CDR1 is SGDLS, CDR2 YYNGEE, per germline. TCRdb's copy holds only in-frame clones and misses some; the assay was immunoSEQ multiplex PCR. The sample has some 340,000 clones; around four fifths are singletons. Treatment reported: 15 to 20 received Ad26.COV2.S at low or high dose, single or two shots; about 5 received placebo; per-sample allocation not given. Specimens were obtained on day 63 following the first vaccine or placebo injection.

The TCR originated in a person between 18 and 60 years old who received the Ad26.COV2.S COVID-19 vaccine or a placebo. This specimen was peripheral blood, taken in a trial of Ad26.COV2.S vaccine versus placebo. The chain has TRBV9 and TRBJ2-5; TRBD1 matches 9 bases. For the CDR3, the DNA is TGTGCCAGCAGCTTAGGACAGGGGAATTCTGAGACCCAGTACTTC. It codes for CASSLGQGNSETQYF.